The next 15 T cell receptor beta chains were all read from a single sample in a study of early stage breast cancer tumors. Libraries were prepared by immunoSEQ multiplex PCR; TCRdb keeps only in-frame clonotypes and omits some of them. Of 20,000 to 30,000 clones detected, roughly 64% appear once; the ten largest clones hold about 10%. Material for sequencing was breast tumor tissue. These receptors originate from a person aged 55 to 69 with breast cancer.

The rearrangement links TRBV4-2 to TRBJ1-1; D is undetermined. Germline CDR1 and CDR2: LGHNA and YNFKEQ. This CDR3 region has 12 residues. V lost 4 bases and J 8 bases, leaving 11 bases between the germline ends. CDR3 bases: TGTGCCAGCAGCCCTAATCCAGGAGAAGCTTTCTTT. Translation: CASSPNPGEAFF.

The V gene is TRBV14, the J gene TRBJ1-1, with 7 bases lining up with TRBD1. J was trimmed by 4 bases and V by 2 bases; bases with no gene match: 7. The CDR3 sequence is 15 residues long. Germline values: CDR1 SGHDN, CDR2 FVKESK. CDR3 sequence: CASSQTTGRGTEAFF. CDR3 coding DNA: TGTGCCAGCAGCCAAACGACAGGGCGGGGCACTGAAGCTTTCTTT.

By share of the sample, this clone is medium-sized (0.01 to 0.1%). V usage is TRBV15 and J usage is TRBJ2-3; 8 nucleotides match TRBD2. Germline V lookup: CDR1 LNHNV, CDR2 YYDKDF (reference sequence). The V segment lost 2 bases and the J segment 4 bases; nucleotides outside the gene matches: 14. The CDR3 totals 18 residues. Here the CDR3 DNA reads TGTGCCACCAGCAGACCAGGGTGGAGCGGGAGTAACTCAGATACGCAGTATTTT. Its protein is CATSRPGWSGSNSDTQYF.

This CDR3 reads CASSSRGLGTEAFF. CDR3 DNA sequence: TGTGCCAGCAGTTCGAGGGGGTTGGGGACTGAAGCTTTCTTT. The chain is built from TRBV28 and TRBJ1-1, with a weak D call TRBD1 (6 bases). Trimming stripped 4 bases from V and 5 bases from J, with 14 bases between. The germline V gene has CDR1 MDHEN and CDR2 SYDVKM. CDR3 length: 14 amino acids. Full variable domain (remainder filled in from reference TRBV28 and TRBJ1-1): DVKVTQSSRYLVKRTGEKVFLECVQDMDHENMFWYRQDPGLGLRLIYFSYDVKMKEKGDIPEGYSVSREKKERFSLILESASTNQTSMYLCASSSRGLGTEAFFGQGTRLTVV.

The CDR3 DNA is TGTGCCAGCCTCCAGGGAAGTGACACTGAAGCTTTCTTT. Amino acids: CASLQGSDTEAFF. The gene calls are TRBV18 and TRBJ1-1; D is possibly TRBD1 (5 bases). The germline gives CDR1 KGHSH, CDR2 LQKENI. With 8 bases removed from V and 3 bases from J, the gap between germline ends came to 13 bases. The CDR3 loop spans 13 amino acids.

V gene TRBV19 combines with J gene TRBJ1-3; no firm D call. V lost 1 base to trimming and J lost 1 base, with 5 bases between them. Germline V gene data show CDR1 as LNHDA and CDR2 as SQIVND (reference sequence). This CDR3 comprises 14 residues. CDR3 protein: CASSIALSGNTIYF. CDR3 DNA sequence: TGTGCCAGTAGTATAGCCCTTTCTGGAAACACCATATATTTT.

This clone was seen a handful of times. The J gene is TRBJ1-2, the V gene TRBV6-5, with TRBD1 matching over 12 bases. The V gene end was trimmed by 5 bases and the J gene end by 8 bases; junction bases not matched to a gene: 9. In germline, CDR1 is MNHEY, CDR2 SVGAGI. CDR3 size: 15 residues. CDR3 DNA: TGTGCCAGCAGTCTGGGGACAGGGGGCGCAAGGGGCTACACCTTC. This gives the protein CASSLGTGGARGYTF.

V usage is TRBV5-4 and J usage is TRBJ2-4; 12 bases map to TRBD2. The CDR3 is made up of 17 amino acids. The junction had 5 bases not matched to a gene; V was cut back by 1 base and J by 3 bases. CDR1 is SGHNT, CDR2 YYREEE, per germline (reference sequence). The CDR3 region is CASSLPSGRGIKNIQYF. The CDR3 DNA follows: TGTGCCAGCAGCTTGCCTAGCGGGAGGGGGATCAAAAACATTCAGTACTTC. Full variable domain (missing parts from reference TRBV5-4 and TRBJ2-4): ETGVTQSPTHLIKTRGQQVTLRCSSQSGHNTVSWYQQALGQGPQFIFQYYREEENGRGNFPPRFSGLQFPNYSSELNVNALELDDSALYLCASSLPSGRGIKNIQYFGAGTRLSVL.

This clone was recorded a few times. V and J are TRBV18 and TRBJ2-7, with TRBD1 as a possible D gene (5 bases). Germline V gives CDR1 KGHSH, CDR2 LQKENI. The germline V and J ends were trimmed by 3 bases and 3 bases, with 6 bases remaining between them. The CDR3 covers 12 residues. Here the CDR3 reads CASSPTGYEQYF. CDR3 bases: TGTGCCAGCTCACCCACAGGCTACGAGCAGTACTTC.

The genes are TRBV2 and TRBJ1-4, with D possibly matching TRBD1 (6 bases). Trimming took off 1 base at V and 2 bases at J, with 8 bases between the two ends. CDR1 is SNHLY, CDR2 FYNNEI, per germline. The CDR3 is made up of 15 amino acids. Here the CDR3 DNA reads TGTGCCAGCAGTGAAGTGGGGGCGACTAATGAAAAACTGTTTTTT. Protein product: CASSEVGATNEKLFF.

The chain recombines TRBV25-1 with TRBJ1-2; the D gene is possibly TRBD1 (5 bases). Germline V gene lookup returns CDR1 MGHDK and CDR2 SYGVNS. The CDR3 has 16 residues. V was trimmed by 4 bases and J by 2 bases, leaving 17 bases between them. This CDR3 is CASSVSPGGINYGYTF. CDR3 DNA sequence: TGTGCCAGCAGTGTGAGCCCGGGGGGGATCAACTATGGCTACACCTTC.

The genes are TRBV5-4 and TRBJ2-3; 14 bases map to TRBD2. From germline, CDR1 is SGHNT and CDR2 YYREEE (reference sequence). V dropped 4 bases and J dropped 2; count of bases not matched to a gene: 6. This CDR3 is 17 amino acids long. CDR3 nucleotides: TGTGCCAGCAGCGGGGGGACTAGCGGGAGCCCCACAGATACGCAGTATTTT. Translating it yields CASSGGTSGSPTDTQYF.

This chain uses TRBV29-1 with TRBJ2-5, with D tentatively TRBD1 (5 bases). This CDR3 comprises 16 residues. Trimming shortened V by 0 bases and J by 4 bases, and 18 bases separated the two germline ends. Germline CDR1 reads SQVTM; CDR2 reads ANQGSEA. Here the CDR3 reads CSVEDLEGASTETQYF. CDR3 coding DNA: TGCAGCGTTGAAGATCTCGAAGGGGCCTCAACAGAGACCCAGTACTTC. Variable domain in full (rest from reference TRBV29-1 and TRBJ2-5): SAVISQKPSRDICQRGTSLTIQCQVDSQVTMMFWYRQQPGQSLTLIATANQGSEATYESGFVIDKFPISRPNLTFSTLTVSNMSPEDSSIYLCSVEDLEGASTETQYFGPGTRLLVL.

This sequence joins TRBV30 and TRBJ2-2, with D perhaps matching TRBD2 (5 bases). The V end lost 0 bases, the J end lost 3 bases, and 8 bases lay between the germline ends. The CDR3 consists of 14 residues. The germline gives CDR1 GTSNPN, CDR2 SVGIG (reference sequence). The CDR3 DNA reads TGTGCCTGGAGTGTGACTATATACACCGGGGAGCTGTTTTTT. The encoded protein is CAWSVTIYTGELFF.

V is TRBV9 and J is TRBJ2-7; 9 nucleotides line up with TRBD1. The CDR3 consists of 16 residues. With 3 bases clipped from V and 2 bases from J, the junction kept 9 bases outside the gene matches. The germline V gene has CDR1 SGDLS and CDR2 YYNGEE. The chain's CDR3 is CASSAEWGQGTYEQYF. The CDR3 DNA follows: TGTGCCAGCAGCGCTGAATGGGGACAGGGTACCTACGAGCAGTACTTC.